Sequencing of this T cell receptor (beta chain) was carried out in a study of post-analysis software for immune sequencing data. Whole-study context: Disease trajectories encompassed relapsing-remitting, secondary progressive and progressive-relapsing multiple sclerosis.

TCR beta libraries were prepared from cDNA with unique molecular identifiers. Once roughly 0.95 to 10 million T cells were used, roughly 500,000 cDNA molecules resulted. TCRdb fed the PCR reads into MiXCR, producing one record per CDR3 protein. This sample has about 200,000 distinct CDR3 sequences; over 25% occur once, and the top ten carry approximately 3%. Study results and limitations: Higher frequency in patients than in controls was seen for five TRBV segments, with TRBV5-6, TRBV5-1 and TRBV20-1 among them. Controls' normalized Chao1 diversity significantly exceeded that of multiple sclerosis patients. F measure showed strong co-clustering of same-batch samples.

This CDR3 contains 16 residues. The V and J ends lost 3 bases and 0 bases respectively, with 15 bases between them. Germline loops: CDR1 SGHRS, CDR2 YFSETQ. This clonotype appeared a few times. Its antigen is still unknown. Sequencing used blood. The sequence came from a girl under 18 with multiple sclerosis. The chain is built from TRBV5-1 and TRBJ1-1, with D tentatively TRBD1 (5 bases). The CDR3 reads CASSWGRPIMNTEAFF. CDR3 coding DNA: TGCGCCAGCAGCTGGGGCCGCCCTATTATGAACACTGAAGCTTTCTTT.